This T cell receptor beta chain derives from a study of Graves' ophthalmopathy and Graves' hyperthyroidism. Looking at the study overall: Before any treatment was given, at initial diagnosis, peripheral blood was collected.

Germline CDR1 and CDR2: SGHTA and FQGNSA. The CDR3 loop spans 14 amino acids. Uncontrolled infections, pregnancy, lactation or other autoimmune diseases led to patient exclusion. Amplifying from RNA transcripts, the study obtained TCR beta CDR3 regions. RT-PCR was first run with HTBI primers, then multiplex PCR in a second round. In TCRdb, the multiplex PCR reads were re-called with MiXCR into one record per CDR3 protein. The sample carries some 350,000 distinct CDR3 sequences, 17% recorded once. About this clonotype itself: A much larger clonotype is one base distant, so this may be a read error.

The chain couples TRBV7-2 to TRBJ2-5, with D unresolved. This sequence was found in an adult woman with stable Graves' hyperthyroidism. The specimen was peripheral blood. The CDR3 is CVSTHLSRQETQYF. In DNA, the CDR3 is TGTGTCAGCACCCACTTATCGCGACAAGAGACCCAGTACTTC.